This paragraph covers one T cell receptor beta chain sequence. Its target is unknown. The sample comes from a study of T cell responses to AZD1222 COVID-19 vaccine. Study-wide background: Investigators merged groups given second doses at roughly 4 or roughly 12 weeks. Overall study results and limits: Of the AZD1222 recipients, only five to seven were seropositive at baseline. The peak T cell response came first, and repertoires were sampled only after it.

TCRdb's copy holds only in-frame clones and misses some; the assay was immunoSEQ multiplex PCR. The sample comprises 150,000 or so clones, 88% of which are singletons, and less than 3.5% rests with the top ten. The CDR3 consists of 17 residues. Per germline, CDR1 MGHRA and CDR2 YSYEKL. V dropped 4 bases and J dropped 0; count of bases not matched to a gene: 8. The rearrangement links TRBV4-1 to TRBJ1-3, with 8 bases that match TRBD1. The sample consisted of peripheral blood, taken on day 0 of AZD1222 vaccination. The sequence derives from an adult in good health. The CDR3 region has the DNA TGCGCCAGCAGCCTTACCGGGGACAGGAACTCTGGAAACACCATATATTTT. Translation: CASSLTGDRNSGNTIYF.